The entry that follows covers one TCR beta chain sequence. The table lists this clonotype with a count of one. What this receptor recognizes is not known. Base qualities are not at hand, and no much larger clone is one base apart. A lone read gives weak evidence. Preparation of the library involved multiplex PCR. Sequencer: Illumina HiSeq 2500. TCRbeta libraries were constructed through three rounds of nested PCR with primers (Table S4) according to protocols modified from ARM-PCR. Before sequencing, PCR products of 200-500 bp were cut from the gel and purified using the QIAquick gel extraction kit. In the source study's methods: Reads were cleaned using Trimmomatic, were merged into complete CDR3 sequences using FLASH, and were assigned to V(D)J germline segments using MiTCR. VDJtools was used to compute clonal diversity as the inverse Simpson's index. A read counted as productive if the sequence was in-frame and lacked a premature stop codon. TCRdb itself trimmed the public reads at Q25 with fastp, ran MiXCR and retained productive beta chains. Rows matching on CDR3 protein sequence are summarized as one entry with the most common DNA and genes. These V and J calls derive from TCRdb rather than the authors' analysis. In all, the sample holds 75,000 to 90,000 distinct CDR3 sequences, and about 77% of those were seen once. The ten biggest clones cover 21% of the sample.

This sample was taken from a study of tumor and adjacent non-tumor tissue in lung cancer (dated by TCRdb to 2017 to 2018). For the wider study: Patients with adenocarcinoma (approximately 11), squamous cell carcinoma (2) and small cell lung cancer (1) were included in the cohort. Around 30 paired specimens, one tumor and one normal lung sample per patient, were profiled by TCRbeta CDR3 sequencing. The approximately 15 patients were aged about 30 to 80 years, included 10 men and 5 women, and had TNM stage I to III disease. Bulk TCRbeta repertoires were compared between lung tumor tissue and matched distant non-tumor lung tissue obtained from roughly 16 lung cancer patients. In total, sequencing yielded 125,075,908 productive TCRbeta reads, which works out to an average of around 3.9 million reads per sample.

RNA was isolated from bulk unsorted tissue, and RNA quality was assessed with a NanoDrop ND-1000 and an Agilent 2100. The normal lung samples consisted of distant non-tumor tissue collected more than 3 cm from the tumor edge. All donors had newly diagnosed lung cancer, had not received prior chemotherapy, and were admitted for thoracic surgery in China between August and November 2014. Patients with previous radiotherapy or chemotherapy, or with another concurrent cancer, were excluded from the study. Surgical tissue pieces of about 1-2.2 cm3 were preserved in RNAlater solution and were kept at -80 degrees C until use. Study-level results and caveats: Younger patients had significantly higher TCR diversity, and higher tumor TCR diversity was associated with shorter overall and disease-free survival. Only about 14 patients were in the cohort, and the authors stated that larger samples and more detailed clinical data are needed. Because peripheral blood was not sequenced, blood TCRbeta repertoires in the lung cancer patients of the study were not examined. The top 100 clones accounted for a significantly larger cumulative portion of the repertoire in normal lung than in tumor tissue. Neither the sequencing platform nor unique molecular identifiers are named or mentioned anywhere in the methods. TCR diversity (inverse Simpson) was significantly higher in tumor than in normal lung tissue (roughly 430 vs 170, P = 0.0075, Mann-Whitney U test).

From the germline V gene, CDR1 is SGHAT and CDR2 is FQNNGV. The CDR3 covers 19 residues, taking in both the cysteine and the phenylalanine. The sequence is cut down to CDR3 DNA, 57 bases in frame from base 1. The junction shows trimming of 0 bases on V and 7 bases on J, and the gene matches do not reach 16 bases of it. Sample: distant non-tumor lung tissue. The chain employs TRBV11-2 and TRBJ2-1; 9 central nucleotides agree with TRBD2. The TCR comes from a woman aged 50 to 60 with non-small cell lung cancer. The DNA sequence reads TGTGCCAGCAGCTTAGATTATTTAGCGGGAGCTCTCAGGTGGAATGAGCAGTTCTTC. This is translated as CASSLDYLAGALRWNEQFF.